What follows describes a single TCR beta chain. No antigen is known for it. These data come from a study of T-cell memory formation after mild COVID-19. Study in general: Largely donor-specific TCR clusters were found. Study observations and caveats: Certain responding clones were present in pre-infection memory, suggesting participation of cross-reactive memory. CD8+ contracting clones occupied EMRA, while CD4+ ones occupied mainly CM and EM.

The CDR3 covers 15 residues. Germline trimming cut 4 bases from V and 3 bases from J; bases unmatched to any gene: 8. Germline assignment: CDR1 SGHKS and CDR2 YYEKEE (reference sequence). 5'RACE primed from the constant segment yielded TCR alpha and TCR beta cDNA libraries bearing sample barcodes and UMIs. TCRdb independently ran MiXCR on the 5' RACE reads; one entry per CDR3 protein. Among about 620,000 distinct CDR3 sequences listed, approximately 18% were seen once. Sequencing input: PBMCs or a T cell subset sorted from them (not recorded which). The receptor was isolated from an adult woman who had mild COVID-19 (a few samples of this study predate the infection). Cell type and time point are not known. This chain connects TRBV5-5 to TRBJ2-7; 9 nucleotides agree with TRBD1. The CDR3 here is CASSKQPGQGYEQYF. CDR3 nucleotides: TGTGCCAGCAGCAAACAGCCGGGACAGGGCTACGAGCAGTACTTC.